This is a list of T cell receptor beta chains from one sample in a study of CXCR3-negative and CXCR3-positive naive CD8 T cells. TCRdb reanalyzed the 5' RACE reads and collapses them to one entry per CDR3 protein, without DNA. Its clone listing holds nearly 90,000 distinct CDR3 sequences. Sequenced sample: naive CXCR3+ CD8+ T cells from blood. Receptors originate from a human donor in good health. Some clones in this sample may be carry-over from other donors' samples. The CDR3 runs from the conserved cysteine through the conserved F or W.

TRBV28	TRBJ1-5	CASSLRQNQPQHF
TRBV28	TRBJ2-7	CASSEGTDYEQYF
TRBV28	TRBJ1-2	CASLDPRRTGVDYGYTF
TRBV28	TRBJ2-4	CASRGQGYIQYF
TRBV29-1	TRBJ2-1	CSVETSGKRISYNEQFF
TRBV12-3/TRBV12-4	TRBJ2-3	CASSMADTQYF
TRBV10-3	TRBJ2-7	CAISEGGGAYEQYF
TRBV7-2	TRBJ2-7	CASIPRTWGAPYEQYF
TRBV6-5	TRBJ2-1	CASSLVVGSLNEQFF
TRBV10-3	TRBJ2-7	CAISGADSHSSYEQYF
TRBV28	TRBJ2-5	CASRSQGRGDRETQYF
TRBV5-5	TRBJ1-1	CASTPGNWDNTEAFF
TRBV5-1	TRBJ2-3	CASSLLAGRADTQYF
TRBV30	TRBJ2-7	CAWSRGQGADEQYF
TRBV27	TRBJ2-7	CASSFSPAEGGVHEQYF
TRBV7-9	TRBJ1-3	CASSSGQGRTDGNTIYF
TRBV19	TRBJ2-7	CASGNRGGYEQYF
TRBV4-1	TRBJ1-1	CASSQDVAGPEAFF
TRBV5-1	TRBJ2-1	CASSPGTSEYNEQFF
TRBV6-2/TRBV6-3	TRBJ2-3	CASTYRTDTQYF
TRBV5-6	TRBJ2-7	CASSSGGLGYEQYF
TRBV29-1	TRBJ2-1	CSVEEPLVGNEQFF
TRBV15	TRBJ2-5	CATSTKGNQETTQYF
TRBV28	TRBJ1-6	CASSESDRPYNSPLHF
TRBV27	TRBJ1-6	CASSLSTFSYNSPLHF